This T cell receptor (beta chain) was sequenced in a study of identical twins. Trimming removed 0 bases from V and 6 bases from J, with 24 bases in between. Per germline, CDR1 SGHAT and CDR2 FQDESV (reference sequence). The CDR3 loop spans 19 amino acids. One entry per CDR3 protein, called by TCRdb with MiXCR from the 5' RACE reads. The sample lists roughly 490,000 distinct CDR3 sequences; around 15% were seen once. This clonotype was picked up a small number of times. The data also belong to a second study, concerning yellow fever vaccine responses in identical twins.

This TCR came from a woman under 30 in good health. V is TRBV11-1 and J is TRBJ2-1; D is possibly TRBD1 (6 bases). The sample consisted of CD4+ T cells sorted from blood. The CDR3 DNA sequence: TGTGCCAGCAGCTTAGCGATTGGTGGCCGTTTTTTAGGGGGCAATGAGCAGTTCTTC. It codes for CASSLAIGGRFLGGNEQFF.